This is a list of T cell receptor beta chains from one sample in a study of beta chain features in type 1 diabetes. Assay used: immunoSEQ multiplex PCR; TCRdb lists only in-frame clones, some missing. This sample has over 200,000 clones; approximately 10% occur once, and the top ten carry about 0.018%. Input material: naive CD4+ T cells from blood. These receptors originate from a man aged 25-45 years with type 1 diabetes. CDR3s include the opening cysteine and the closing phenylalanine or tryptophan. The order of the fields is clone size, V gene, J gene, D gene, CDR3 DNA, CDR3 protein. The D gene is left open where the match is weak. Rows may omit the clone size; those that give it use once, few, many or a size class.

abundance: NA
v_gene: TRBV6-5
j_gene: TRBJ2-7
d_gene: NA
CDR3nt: TGTGCCAGCAAGATGGGCCTTAGAAACGAGCAGTACTTC
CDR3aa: CASKMGLRNEQYF

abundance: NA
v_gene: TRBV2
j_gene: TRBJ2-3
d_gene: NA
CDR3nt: TGTGCCAGCAGTGTTATCGGACAGCGACCCACAGATACGCAGTATTTT
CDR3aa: CASSVIGQRPTDTQYF

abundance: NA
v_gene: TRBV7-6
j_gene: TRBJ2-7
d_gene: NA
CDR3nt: TGTGCCAGCAGCTTAGGGCAGGTGGACGAGCAGTACTTC
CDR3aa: CASSLGQVDEQYF

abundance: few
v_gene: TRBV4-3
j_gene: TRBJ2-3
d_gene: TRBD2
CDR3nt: TGCGCCAGCAGCCATGCTAGCGGGGGGGCAGATACGCAGTATTTT
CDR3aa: CASSHASGGADTQYF

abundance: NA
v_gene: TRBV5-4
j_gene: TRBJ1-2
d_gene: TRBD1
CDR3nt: TGTGCCAGCAGCTCGCCTTCGGACAGGGGGAATGGCTACACCTTC
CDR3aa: CASSSPSDRGNGYTF

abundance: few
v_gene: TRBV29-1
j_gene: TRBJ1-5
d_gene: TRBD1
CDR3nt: TGCAGCGTTACCACACAGGGGTTGGGGAATCAGCCCCAGCATTTT
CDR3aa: CSVTTQGLGNQPQHF

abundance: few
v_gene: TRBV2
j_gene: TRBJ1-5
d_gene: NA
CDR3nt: TGTGCCAGCAGTGGTCAAGGGGTTCGGAATCAGCCCCAGCATTTT
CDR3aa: CASSGQGVRNQPQHF

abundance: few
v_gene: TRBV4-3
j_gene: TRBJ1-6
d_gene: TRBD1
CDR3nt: TGCGCCAGCAGCGTGGACAGGGGGCCGAATTCACCCCTCCACTTT
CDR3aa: CASSVDRGPNSPLHF

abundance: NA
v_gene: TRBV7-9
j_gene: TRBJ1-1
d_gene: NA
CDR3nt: TGTGCCAGCAGCTTAGGAGGTGCGGGGATGAACACTGAAGCTTTCTTT
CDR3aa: CASSLGGAGMNTEAFF

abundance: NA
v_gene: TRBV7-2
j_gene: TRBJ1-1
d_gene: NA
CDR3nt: TGTGCCAGCAGCTTTACGGGGGAAACTGAAGCTTTCTTT
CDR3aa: CASSFTGETEAFF

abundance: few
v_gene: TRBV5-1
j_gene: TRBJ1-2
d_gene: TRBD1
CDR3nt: TGCGCCAGCAGCTTGCCTTCGACAATATTAAGGACAGGGAGCTATGGCTACACCTTC
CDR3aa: CASSLPSTILRTGSYGYTF

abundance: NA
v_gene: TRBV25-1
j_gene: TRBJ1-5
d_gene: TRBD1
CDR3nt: TGTGCCAGCAGCCTAGGACAGGGTAATCAGCCCCAGCATTTT
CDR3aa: CASSLGQGNQPQHF

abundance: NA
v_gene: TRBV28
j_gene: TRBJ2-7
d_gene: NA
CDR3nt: TGTGCCAGCAGGCCTACCGCGACTTCAGCCTACGAGCAGTACTTC
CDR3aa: CASRPTATSAYEQYF

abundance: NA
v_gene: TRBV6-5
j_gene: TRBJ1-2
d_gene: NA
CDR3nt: TGTGCCAGCAGTTTAGCAGCTTACTATGGCTACACCTTC
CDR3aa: CASSLAAYYGYTF

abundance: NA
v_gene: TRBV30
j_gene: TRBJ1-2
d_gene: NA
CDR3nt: TGTGCCTGGAGCCCCGGAGGGGGCTACACCTTC
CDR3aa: CAWSPGGGYTF

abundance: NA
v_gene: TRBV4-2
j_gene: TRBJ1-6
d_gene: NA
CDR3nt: TGTGCCAGCAGCCAAGATCCCCGAGACAGGAATTCACCCCTCCACTTT
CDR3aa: CASSQDPRDRNSPLHF

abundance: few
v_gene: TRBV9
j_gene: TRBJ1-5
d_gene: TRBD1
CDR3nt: TGTGCCAGCAGCGGATCAGGGGGCCCTCAGCCCCAGCATTTT
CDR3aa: CASSGSGGPQPQHF

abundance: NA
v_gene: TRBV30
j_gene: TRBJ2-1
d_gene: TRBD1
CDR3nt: TGTGCCTGGAGCTGGACAGGTAACAATGAGCAGTTCTTC
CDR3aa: CAWSWTGNNEQFF

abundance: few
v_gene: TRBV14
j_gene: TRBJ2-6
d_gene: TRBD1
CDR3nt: TGTGCCAGCAGCCGAATTCCGGGACAGGGTCCCGGGGCCAACGTCCTGACTTTC
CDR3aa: CASSRIPGQGPGANVLTF

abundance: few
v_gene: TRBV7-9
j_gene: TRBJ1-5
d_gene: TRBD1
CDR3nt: TGTGCCAGCAGCCCTCACGGGACAGATAATCAGCCCCAGCATTTT
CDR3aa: CASSPHGTDNQPQHF

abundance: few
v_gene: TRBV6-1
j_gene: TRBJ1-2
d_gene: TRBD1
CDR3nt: TGTGCCAGCAGTGCCCAAAGGGACAGGCCCTATGGCTACACCTTC
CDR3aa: CASSAQRDRPYGYTF

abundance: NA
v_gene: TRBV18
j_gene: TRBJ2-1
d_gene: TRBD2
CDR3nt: TGTGCCAGCTCACTACTAGCGGGGGGATACAATGAGCAGTTCTTC
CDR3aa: CASSLLAGGYNEQFF

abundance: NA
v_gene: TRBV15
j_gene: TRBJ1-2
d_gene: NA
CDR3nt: TGTGCCACCAGCAGAGATAAGGGGTCGGCCTATGGCTACACCTTC
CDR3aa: CATSRDKGSAYGYTF

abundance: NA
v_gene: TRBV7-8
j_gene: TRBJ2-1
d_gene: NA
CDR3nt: TGTGCCAGCAGCTTAGCGGGGGGGCAGGGGCAGTTCTTC
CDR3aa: CASSLAGGQGQFF

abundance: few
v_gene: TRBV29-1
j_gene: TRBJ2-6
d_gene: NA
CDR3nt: TGCAGCGTTGTATCGGCAGGGGCTGGGGCCAACGTCCTGACTTTC
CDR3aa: CSVVSAGAGANVLTF

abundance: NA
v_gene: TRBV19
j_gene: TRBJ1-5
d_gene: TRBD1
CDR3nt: TGTGCCAGTAACCCCGGGACAGCTAGCAATCAGCCCCAGCATTTT
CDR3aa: CASNPGTASNQPQHF

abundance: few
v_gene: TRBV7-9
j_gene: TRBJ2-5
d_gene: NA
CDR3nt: TGTGCCAGCAGCTTAGCGGACAGAGAGTACCAGTACTTC
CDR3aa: CASSLADREYQYF

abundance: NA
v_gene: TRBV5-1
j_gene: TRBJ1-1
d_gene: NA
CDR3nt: TGCGCCAGCAGCTGGAGGGGAAGTGGGGGTGAAGCTTTCTTT
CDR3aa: CASSWRGSGGEAFF

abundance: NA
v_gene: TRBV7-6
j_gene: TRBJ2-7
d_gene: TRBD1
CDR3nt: TGTGCCAGCAGCATTAACAGGGGGCAAAACGAGCAGTACTTC
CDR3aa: CASSINRGQNEQYF

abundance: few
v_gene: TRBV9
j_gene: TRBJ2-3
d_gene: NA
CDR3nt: TGTGCCAGCAGCGTAGGGGCCACGGGGGGCGCAGATACGCAGTATTTT
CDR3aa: CASSVGATGGADTQYF

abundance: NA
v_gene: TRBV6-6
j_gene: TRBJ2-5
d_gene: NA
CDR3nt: TGTGCCAGCAGTTACGGGAGCAGTCAACAGACCCAGTACTTC
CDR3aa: CASSYGSSQQTQYF